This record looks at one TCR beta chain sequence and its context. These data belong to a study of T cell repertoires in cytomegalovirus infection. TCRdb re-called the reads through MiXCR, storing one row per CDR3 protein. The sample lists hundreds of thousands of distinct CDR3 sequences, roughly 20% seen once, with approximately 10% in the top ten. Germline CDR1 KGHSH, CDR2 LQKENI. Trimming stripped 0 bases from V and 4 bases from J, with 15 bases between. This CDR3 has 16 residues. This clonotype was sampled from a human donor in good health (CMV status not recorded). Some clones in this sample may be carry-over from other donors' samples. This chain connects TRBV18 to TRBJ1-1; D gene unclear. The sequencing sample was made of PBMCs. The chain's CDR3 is CASSPPNRIGVTEAFF. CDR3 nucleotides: TGTGCCAGCTCACCACCAAATCGGATCGGGGTCACTGAAGCTTTCTTT.